A selection of T cell receptor beta chains follows, all from one sample in a study of blood T cell repertoires in COVID-19. Profiled with immunoSEQ multiplex PCR; TCRdb holds only in-frame clones, not every one. Among roughly 73,000 clones listed, 86% were seen once. The sequencing sample was made of peripheral blood. These receptors were taken from a man aged 65-85 years with active COVID-19. Both conserved end residues are part of each CDR3.

V gene	J gene	CDR3 protein
TRBV7-3	TRBJ2-7	CASSLTGDVSYEQYF
TRBV11-3	TRBJ2-2	CASSLGLQHANTGELFF
TRBV25-1	TRBJ2-1	CASSESGGAPYNEQFF
TRBV6-6	TRBJ2-7	CASGRGEVEQYF
TRBV19	TRBJ1-1	CASSKRTGANTEAFF
TRBV2	TRBJ2-3	CASNRATPTDTQYF
TRBV21-1	TRBJ1-3	CASSNRGRYSGNTIYF
TRBV10-3	TRBJ2-7	CAISDWTGPSYEQYF
TRBV19	TRBJ1-5	CASSLGRRINQPQHF
TRBV9	TRBJ2-3	CASSVVASLAGGNTDTQYF
TRBV7-2	TRBJ2-3	CASSSEGLVTDTQYF
TRBV6-5	TRBJ2-1	CASSLRGSSYNEQFF
TRBV9	TRBJ2-7	CASSGGGEQYF
TRBV5-1	TRBJ2-7	CASSLAGARGGDEQYF
TRBV6-5	TRBJ2-3	CASSSPGWGDTQYF
TRBV7-2	TRBJ2-3	CATGSRGSTDTQYF
TRBV30	TRBJ1-6	CAWTKGQGNSPLHF
TRBV21-1	TRBJ2-7	CASSTIGTGSPYEQYF
TRBV9	TRBJ2-3	CASSPGVGDTQYF
TRBV6-5	TRBJ2-7	CASGTGTGGGEQYF
TRBV10-3	TRBJ2-1	CAISEPGGVPIGNNEQFF
TRBV25-1	TRBJ1-1	CASRRGTGSNEAFF
TRBV28	TRBJ2-1	CATEGRQGVGEQFF
TRBV6-2/TRBV6-3	TRBJ2-5	CASSYSSETQYF
TRBV11-3	TRBJ2-2	CASSRRVGWGTGELFF
TRBV18	TRBJ2-1	CASSPLAGAGNEQFF
TRBV11-2	TRBJ2-1	CASSLGIAGNEQFF
TRBV7-9	TRBJ2-5	CASSLGFLAGEGETQYF
TRBV6-5	TRBJ2-3	CASRGAGVDTQYF
TRBV29-1	TRBJ2-7	CSAHGRMSYEQYF
TRBV7-2	TRBJ2-7	CASSFRGEQYF
TRBV5-5	TRBJ2-5	CASSFSRGQVVVGTQYF
TRBV19	TRBJ2-5	CASSIAGLGGTQYF
TRBV15	TRBJ2-7	CATSAGGVGPYEQYF
TRBV5-1	TRBJ2-1	CASSKPGQTVSGEQFF
TRBV9	TRBJ1-4	CARSVGGGAGEKLFF
TRBV18	TRBJ2-1	CASTTSGAPNEQFF
TRBV12-5	TRBJ2-2	CASGLPTQGQGSGELFF
TRBV4-2	TRBJ2-2	CASSQQEGGSGELFF
TRBV24-1	TRBJ2-3	CATSDLRGRTDTQYF
TRBV11-3	TRBJ1-2	CASSLDPSRGGYTF
TRBV7-9	TRBJ2-2	CASSQSQGASNTGELFF
TRBV9	TRBJ2-2	CASSVRPRSGELFF
TRBV30	TRBJ2-2	CARRRGSGTNTGELFF
TRBV7-9	TRBJ2-4	CASSPPPVRVAKNIQYF
TRBV29-1	TRBJ2-1	CSVGPGGGTDEQFF
TRBV4-3	TRBJ2-5	CASSPGGVGETQYF
TRBV5-4	TRBJ2-7	CASSWGITGSRPSEQYF
TRBV5-1	TRBJ2-7	CASRPGTTHGDEQYF
TRBV7-9	TRBJ2-1	CASALWGPTYNEQFF
TRBV3-1/TRBV3-2	TRBJ2-7	CASSQGGVEQYF
TRBV5-4	TRBJ1-4	CASSFFPEKLFF
TRBV9	TRBJ2-7	CASSGTSGPYEQYF
TRBV11-2	TRBJ2-7	CASRPTSGWGSYEQYF
TRBV7-2	TRBJ2-1	CASSSTGLAGGYNEQFF